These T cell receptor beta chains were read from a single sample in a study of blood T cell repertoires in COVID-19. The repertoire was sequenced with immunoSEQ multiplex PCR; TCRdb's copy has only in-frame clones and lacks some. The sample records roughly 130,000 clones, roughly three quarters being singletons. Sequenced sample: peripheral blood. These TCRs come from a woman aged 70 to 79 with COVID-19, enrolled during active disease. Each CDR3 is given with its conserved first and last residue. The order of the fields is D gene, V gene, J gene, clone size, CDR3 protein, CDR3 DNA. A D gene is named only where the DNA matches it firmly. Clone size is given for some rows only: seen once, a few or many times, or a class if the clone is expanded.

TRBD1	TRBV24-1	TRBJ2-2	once	CATSAPGTGLPGELFF	TGTGCCACCAGTGCCCCAGGGACAGGGCTCCCCGGGGAGCTGTTTTTT
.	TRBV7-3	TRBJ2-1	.	CASSPPGGGLYNEQFF	TGTGCCAGCAGCCCCCCAGGCGGGGGCCTTTACAATGAGCAGTTCTTC
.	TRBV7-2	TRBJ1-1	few	CASSLAYGQFSEAFF	TGTGCCAGCAGCTTAGCGTACGGACAGTTTAGTGAAGCTTTCTTT
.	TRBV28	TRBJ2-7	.	CASRPQGNYEQYF	TGTGCCAGCCGACCGCAGGGAAACTACGAGCAGTACTTC
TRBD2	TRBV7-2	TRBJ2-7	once	CASSLGGGGVYEQYF	TGTGCCAGCAGCTTAGGTGGCGGGGGGGTTTACGAGCAGTACTTC
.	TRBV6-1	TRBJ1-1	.	CASSEARTSRAFF	TGTGCCAGCAGTGAAGCGCGGACATCGAGAGCTTTCTTT
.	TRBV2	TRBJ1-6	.	CASSAIGNSPLHF	TGTGCCAGCAGCGCGATCGGTAATTCACCCCTCCACTTT
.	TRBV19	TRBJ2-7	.	CASSRTGAYEQYF	TGTGCCAGTAGCCGGACTGGAGCCTACGAGCAGTACTTC
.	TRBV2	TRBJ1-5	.	CASSEAGRGGNQPQHF	TGTGCCAGCAGTGAAGCGGGCAGGGGCGGCAATCAGCCCCAGCATTTT
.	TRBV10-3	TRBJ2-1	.	CAISEILRSSTNEQFF	TGTGCCATCAGTGAAATCCTTCGGAGTTCCACCAATGAGCAGTTCTTC
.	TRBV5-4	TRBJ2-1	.	CASSRGGGAVGNEQFF	TGTGCCAGCAGCCGAGGAGGGGGGGCCGTCGGCAATGAGCAGTTCTTC
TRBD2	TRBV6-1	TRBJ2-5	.	CASSEARGGLDSQYF	TGTGCCAGCAGTGAAGCGCGGGGGGGCTTAGATTCCCAGTACTTC
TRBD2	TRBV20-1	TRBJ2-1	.	CSASSSGGVEQFF	TGCAGTGCTAGTTCTAGCGGGGGGGTTGAGCAGTTCTTC
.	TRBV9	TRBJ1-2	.	CASSGSEWGDYGYTF	TGTGCCAGCTCCGGATCGGAATGGGGGGACTATGGCTACACCTTC
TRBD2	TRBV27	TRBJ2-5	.	CASSPRLAGRETQYF	TGTGCCAGCAGTCCCCGACTAGCGGGGCGAGAGACCCAGTACTTC
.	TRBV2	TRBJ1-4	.	CASSSGRGDEKLFF	TGTGCCAGCAGCTCCGGGAGAGGGGATGAAAAACTGTTTTTT
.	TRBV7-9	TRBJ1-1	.	CASSFEGTEAFF	TGTGCCAGCAGCTTCGAGGGCACTGAAGCTTTCTTT
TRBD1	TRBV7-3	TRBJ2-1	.	CASSLHPPSGQGEGNEQFF	TGTGCCAGCAGCTTACATCCCCCATCGGGACAGGGGGAAGGAAATGAGCAGTTCTTC
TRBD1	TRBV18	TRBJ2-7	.	CASSPRTGVEKPPYEQYF	TGTGCCAGCTCACCAAGGACAGGGGTCGAAAAACCCCCCTACGAGCAGTACTTC
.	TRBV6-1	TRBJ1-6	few	CASSEPGSFFSPLHF	TGTGCCAGCAGTGAACCCGGGTCTTTCTTTTCACCCCTCCACTTT
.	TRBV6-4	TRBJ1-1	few	CASKRILGGGPENTEAFF	TGTGCCAGCAAGCGGATATTGGGTGGAGGTCCTGAGAACACTGAAGCTTTCTTT
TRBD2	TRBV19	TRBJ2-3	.	CASSISGGDRYTQYF	TGTGCCAGTAGCATTAGCGGGGGGGACCGTTATACGCAGTATTTT
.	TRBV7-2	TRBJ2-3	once	CASSLARANARDTQYF	TGTGCCAGCAGCTTAGCGCGGGCTAACGCCCGTGATACGCAGTATTTT
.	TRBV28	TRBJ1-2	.	CASSLWGPANDHGYTF	TGTGCCAGCAGTTTATGGGGCCCAGCCAATGACCATGGCTACACCTTC
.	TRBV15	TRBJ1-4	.	CATSPRTNEKLFF	TGTGCCACGAGTCCCCGAACTAATGAAAAACTGTTTTTT
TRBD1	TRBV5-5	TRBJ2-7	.	CASSTGQGSFYEQYF	TGTGCCAGCAGCACTGGACAGGGCTCGTTCTACGAGCAGTACTTC
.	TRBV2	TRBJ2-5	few	CASSESVVRRDQETQYF	TGTGCCAGCAGTGAGAGTGTAGTGAGGCGGGACCAAGAGACCCAGTACTTC
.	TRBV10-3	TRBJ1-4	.	CAIKSGTNEKLFF	TGTGCCATCAAATCGGGAACTAATGAAAAACTGTTTTTT
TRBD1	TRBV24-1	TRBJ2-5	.	CATSDSAGTVQETQYF	TGTGCCACCAGTGATTCCGCCGGGACAGTTCAAGAGACCCAGTACTTC
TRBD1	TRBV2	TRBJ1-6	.	CASTEKGARNSPLHF	TGTGCCAGCACTGAGAAGGGGGCGAGGAATTCACCCCTCCACTTT
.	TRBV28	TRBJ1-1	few	CASSFWQEGNTEAFF	TGTGCCAGCAGTTTTTGGCAGGAGGGGAACACTGAAGCTTTCTTT
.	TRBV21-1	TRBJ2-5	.	CASSKGLRQQETQYF	TGTGCCAGCAGCAAAGGCCTTCGACAGCAAGAGACCCAGTACTTC
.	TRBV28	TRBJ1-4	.	CASRHEDSFGNEKLFF	TGTGCCAGCAGACACGAAGACAGTTTTGGGAATGAAAAACTGTTTTTT
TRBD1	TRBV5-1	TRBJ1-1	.	CASSSDRVGTEAFF	TGCGCCAGCAGCTCCGACAGGGTCGGCACTGAAGCTTTCTTT
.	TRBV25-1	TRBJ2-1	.	CASSVSSPRGEQFF	TGTGCCAGCAGTGTCTCGTCACCTCGGGGGGAGCAGTTCTTC
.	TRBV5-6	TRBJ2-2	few	CASSFFAESGETGELFF	TGTGCCAGCAGCTTTTTTGCCGAATCCGGTGAAACCGGGGAGCTGTTTTTT
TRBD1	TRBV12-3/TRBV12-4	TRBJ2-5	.	CASSWTGVETQYF	TGTGCCAGCAGCTGGACAGGGGTTGAGACCCAGTACTTC
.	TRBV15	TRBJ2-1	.	CATSREHYYNEQFF	TGTGCCACCAGCAGAGAACACTACTACAATGAGCAGTTCTTC
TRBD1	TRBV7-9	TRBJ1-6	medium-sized	CASSPVPDRAANSPLHF	TGTGCCAGCAGCCCAGTCCCTGACAGGGCCGCCAATTCACCCCTCCACTTT
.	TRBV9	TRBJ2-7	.	CASSVGQGYTYEQYF	TGTGCCAGCAGCGTAGGCCAGGGATACACCTACGAGCAGTACTTC
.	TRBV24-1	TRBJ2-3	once	CATSVRDTQYF	TGTGCCACCAGTGTTCGAGATACGCAGTATTTT
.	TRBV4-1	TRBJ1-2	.	CASSQGERGSYGYTF	TGCGCCAGCAGCCAAGGAGAGAGGGGGTCTTATGGCTACACCTTC
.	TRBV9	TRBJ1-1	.	CASSVGPGGAEAFF	TGTGCCAGCAGCGTAGGGCCGGGGGGCGCTGAAGCTTTCTTT
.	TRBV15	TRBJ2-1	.	CATSREPGLEQFF	TGTGCCACCAGCAGAGAGCCAGGGCTTGAGCAGTTCTTC
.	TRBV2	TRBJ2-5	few	CASSGNQRETQYF	TGTGCCAGCAGTGGTAACCAGCGGGAGACCCAGTACTTC
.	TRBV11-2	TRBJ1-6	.	CASSLYVRGARNSPLHF	TGTGCCAGCAGCTTATACGTCCGGGGGGCGCGAAATTCACCCCTCCACTTT